This TCR beta chain stems from a study of T cell repertoires in ileal Crohn's disease. Documented time point: proximal margin of the surgical specimen (macroscopically non-inflamed). Eligibility required adulthood, ileal or ileocolonic Crohn's disease and indicated ileocolonic resection. Data came from immunoSEQ multiplex PCR; TCRdb stores just in-frame clones and leaves some out. The sample contains 5,000 to 7,000 clones, nearly 80% of which appear only once. Germline assignment: CDR1 SGHNT and CDR2 YYREEE (reference sequence). The V segment lost 4 bases and the J segment 2 bases; nucleotides outside the gene matches: 3. This CDR3 comprises 14 residues.

Sequencing was performed on ileal tissue. The chain is built from TRBV5-4 and TRBJ2-5; 9 bases are shared with TRBD2. This sequence was found in an adult with Crohn's disease. CDR3 coding DNA: TGTGCCAGCAGCCAGCGGGGGGCACAAGAGACCCAGTACTTC. Encoded protein: CASSQRGAQETQYF.